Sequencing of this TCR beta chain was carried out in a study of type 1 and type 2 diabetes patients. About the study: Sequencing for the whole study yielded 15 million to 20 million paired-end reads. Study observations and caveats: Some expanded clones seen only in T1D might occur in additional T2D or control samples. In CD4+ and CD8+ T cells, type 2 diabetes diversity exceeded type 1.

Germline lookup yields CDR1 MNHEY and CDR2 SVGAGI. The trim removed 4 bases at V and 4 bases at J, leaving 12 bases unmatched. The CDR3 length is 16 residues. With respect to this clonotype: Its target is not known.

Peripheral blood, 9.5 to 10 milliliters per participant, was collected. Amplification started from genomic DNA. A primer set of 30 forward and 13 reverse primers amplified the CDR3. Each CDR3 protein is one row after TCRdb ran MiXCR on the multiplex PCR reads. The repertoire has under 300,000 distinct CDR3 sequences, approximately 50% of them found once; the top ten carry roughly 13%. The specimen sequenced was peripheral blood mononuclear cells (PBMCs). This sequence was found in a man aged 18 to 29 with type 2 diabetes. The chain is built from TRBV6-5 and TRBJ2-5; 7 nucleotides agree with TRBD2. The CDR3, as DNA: TGTGCCAGCAGTTGGGGGACGATTAGCGGGCTAGAGACCCAGTACTTC. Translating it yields CASSWGTISGLETQYF.